Below, 10 T cell receptor beta chains from the same sample are listed, as sequenced in a study of beta chain features in type 1 diabetes (dated by TCRdb to 2017 to 2018). What the study reported, not specific to this receptor: In all four CD4+ subsets, TCRB CDR3 length was moderately but significantly shorter in type 1 diabetes patients.

Their specific antigens are unknown. Libraries came from the immunoSEQ multiplex PCR assay. The entire amount of isolated RNA was reverse transcribed using the High Capacity cDNA Reverse Transcription Kit, so the sequenced TCRB transcripts were expressed ones. What TCRdb holds here is the immuneACCESS table cut down to in-frame rearrangements. Part of the clones is not present; checked against another copy, under half of the missing clones reflect an unresolved V gene, and the others are unexplained. For this sample there are about 650,000 clones; around 12% appear just once. The ten largest clones capture 0.095% to 0.15% of the sample. Source material: naive CD4+ T cells from blood. The sample's cell subset or site label is to be understood as: true naive CD4+ T cells. Receptors were obtained from a man aged 25 to 45 with type 1 diabetes.

The chain uses TRBV7-2 and TRBJ1-2; 8 bases line up with TRBD1. This CDR3 contains 13 residues. The V gene end was trimmed by 3 bases and the J gene end by 10 bases; junction bases not matched to a gene: 7. The germline gives CDR1 SGHTA, CDR2 FQGNSA. The CDR3 bases are TGTGCCAGCAGCTTGGACAGGGTAAAAGACTACACCTTC. Translating it yields CASSLDRVKDYTF.

This clone has just a few counts. The DNA of the CDR3 is TGTGCCAGCGGGACAGGGAACACCGGGGAGCTGTTTTTT. Translating gives CASGTGNTGELFF. The chain uses TRBV5-4 and TRBJ2-2; 8 positions agree with TRBD1. The CDR3 has 13 amino acids. V trimming: 7 bases; J trimming: 1 base; junction bases outside the gene matches: 0. Per the germline V gene, CDR1 is SGHNT and CDR2 is YYREEE (reference sequence).

The chain couples TRBV6-5 to TRBJ1-4; 7 bases fit TRBD1. Losses at the gene ends were 3 bases for V and 5 bases for J; bases not matched to a gene: 6. Germline V lookup: CDR1 MNHEY, CDR2 SVGAGI. CDR3 length: 15 amino acids. Here the CDR3 DNA reads TGTGCCAGCAGTTATTTGGGACAGCCCAATGAAAAACTGTTTTTT. Residues: CASSYLGQPNEKLFF.

V and J are TRBV2 and TRBJ1-2; 7 bases agree with TRBD1. This CDR3 region has 14 residues. The germline CDR1 and CDR2 sequences are SNHLY and FYNNEI. V trimming: 3 bases; J trimming: 2 bases; junction bases outside the gene matches: 3. The CDR3 loop is CASSDHRGNYGYTF. The CDR3 nucleotides read TGTGCCAGCAGTGACCACAGGGGAAACTATGGCTACACCTTC.

This clone was seen a handful of times. This chain uses TRBV7-9 with TRBJ2-7, with 14 bases lining up with TRBD2. Germline assignment: CDR1 SEHNR and CDR2 FQNEAQ (reference sequence). V shed 5 bases and J 3 bases; nucleotides not matched to a gene: 9. CDR3 size: 17 residues. The CDR3 is CASSRGTSGGTHYEQYF. The CDR3 region has the DNA TGTGCCAGCAGCCGCGGGACTAGCGGGGGAACCCACTACGAGCAGTACTTC.

This clone occurred a few times. The gene calls are TRBV5-6 and TRBJ2-7; unclear D gene. Trimming left V 6 bases short and J 0 bases short, with 10 bases between. Germline values: CDR1 SGHDT, CDR2 YYEEEE. The CDR3 is 13 amino acids. This chain's CDR3 is CASTGRSSYEQYF. The CDR3 bases are TGTGCCAGCACAGGACGGAGCTCCTACGAGCAGTACTTC.

This clone was observed a few times. The rearrangement joins TRBV30 to TRBJ1-4, with D possibly TRBD1 on 5 matching bases. The CDR3 sequence is 15 residues long. Germline V gene lookup returns CDR1 GTSNPN and CDR2 SVGIG (reference sequence). V lost 4 bases, J lost 4 bases, and 16 bases lay in between. Here the CDR3 reads CAWNRVGGLNEKLFF. The CDR3 DNA reads as TGTGCCTGGAATCGAGTTGGGGGACTTAATGAAAAACTGTTTTTT.

V gene TRBV7-9 combines with J gene TRBJ1-4, with 8 bases fitting TRBD1. The CDR3 contains 15 residues. The V gene's germline CDR1 is SEHNR and CDR2 FQNEAQ (reference sequence). Trimming at V came to 5 bases and at J to 5 bases, leaving 7 bases not matched to a gene. The DNA for the CDR3 is TGTGCCAGCAGCGGCAGGGGGCGCGGGAATGAAAAACTGTTTTTT. It codes for CASSGRGRGNEKLFF.

The V and J genes are TRBV6-1 and TRBJ1-1, with a tentative D call TRBD1 (5 bases). V was clipped by 1 base and J by 3 bases, with 12 bases between them. The V gene's germline CDR1 is MNHNS and CDR2 SASEGT. The CDR3 is made up of 15 amino acids. CDR3 nucleotides: TGTGCCAGCAGTGAAGATACCGTGGGGCACACTGAAGCTTTCTTT. Its protein product is CASSEDTVGHTEAFF.

This clone was found a few times. The genes are TRBV19 and TRBJ2-3; D might be TRBD1 or TRBD2, each matching 5 bases. The CDR3 loop spans 13 amino acids. Germline V gene lookup returns CDR1 LNHDA and CDR2 SQIVND (reference sequence). Trimming left V 9 bases short and J 3 bases short, with 13 bases between. CDR3 DNA: TGTGCCAGCCAGGGACCAGCAACAGATACGCAGTATTTT. This encodes CASQGPATDTQYF.